This T cell receptor (beta chain) was captured in a study of breast tumors, draining lymph nodes, adjacent tissues. Study observations and caveats: Findings are consistent with lymph node origin and intratumoral expansion of most tumor T cells. Tumor and nontumor repertoires were significantly more similar in luminal-like than in basal-like breast cancer. Compared with lymph nodes, tumors were less diverse; compared with nontumor tissue, more.

This CDR3 region has 14 residues. V dropped 4 bases and J dropped 8; count of bases not matched to a gene: 10. The V gene's germline CDR1 is DFQATT and CDR2 SNEGSKA (reference sequence). Axillary draining lymph nodes of breast cancer patients supplied the node samples. TCRdb re-called the multiplex PCR reads with MiXCR, one entry per CDR3 protein. The sample includes 150,000 to 200,000 distinct CDR3 sequences, approximately 30% of them seen just once. This clonotype was counted ten times or more. The target antigen is unknown. This TCR was sampled from a female donor with breast cancer. Some clones in this sample may be carry-over from other donors' samples. Sequencing was carried out using axillary lymph node tissue. The chain recombines TRBV20-1 with TRBJ2-1, with 8 bases that match TRBD2. The CDR3 sequence is CSAIRGGFTDEQFF. As DNA, the CDR3 is TGCAGTGCTATACGGGGGGGCTTTACGGATGAGCAGTTCTTC.